This paragraph reports one T cell receptor (beta chain). The data originate from a study of blood T cells in healthy people across ages. Per germline, CDR1 SGHKS and CDR2 YYEKEE (reference sequence). This CDR3 region has 16 residues. Losses at the gene ends were 3 bases for V and 2 bases for J; bases not matched to a gene: 5. For the second PCR, which ran for roughly 7 to 11 cycles, a sample-barcoded 5' primer and a J-beta primer mix were used. Tags on each cDNA molecule came from a template-switch adaptor with 12 random nucleotides. TCRdb reprocessed the 5' RACE reads via MiXCR and lists one record per CDR3 protein. The data contain roughly 1,500,000 distinct CDR3 sequences, approximately 32% of them singletons.

This sequence originates from a woman between 25 and 40 years old in good health. The sample comprised blood. The chain carries TRBV5-5 and TRBJ2-3; 11 positions match TRBD2. The CDR3 DNA reads as TGTGCCAGCAGCTCTCGACTAGCGGGAATCACAGATACGCAGTATTTT. Protein: CASSSRLAGITDTQYF.